This TCR beta chain stems from a study of brain T cells in children with intractable seizures. TCRdb's copy holds only in-frame clones and misses some; the assay was immunoSEQ multiplex PCR. The sample shows a few hundred thousand clones, over 85% of them seen only once. This CDR3 is built from 16 residues. Trimming cost V 1 base and J 0 bases, with 10 bases left between them. The germline V gene encodes CDR1 MNHNS and CDR2 SASEGT. The time point: blood from clinic visit 5 months post-surgery; TSC patient then seizure free. This specimen was peripheral blood, taken 4 to 5 months after surgery. The chain is built from TRBV6-1 and TRBJ1-5; D possibly corresponds to TRBD1 (6 bases). This receptor was obtained from a boy under three years old with tuberous sclerosis and intractable seizures. CDR3 sequence reads: CASSEVTGISNQPQHF. As DNA, the CDR3 is TGTGCCAGCAGTGAAGTAACAGGGATTAGCAATCAGCCCCAGCATTTT.